This entry is about one T cell receptor (beta chain). Its target is not known. These data come from a study of beta chain features in type 1 diabetes. Study results and limitations: For Type 1 diabetes patients, all four CD4+ subsets carried TCRB CDR3s that were moderately but significantly shorter. Whether TCRB rearrangement is influenced by HLA type was left unresolved in this analysis. The similarity of naive, central memory and Treg TCRB repertoires appeared greater among patients than among healthy donors.

The sequenced template was cDNA made from the entire isolated RNA. The table came from immunoSEQ multiplex PCR; TCRdb's copy has only in-frame clones and leaves some out. There are around 310,000 clones in the sample; about 13% occur only once, and roughly 0.016% lies in the top ten. The CDR3 runs 13 residues. The germline CDR1 and CDR2 sequences are SNHLY and FYNNEI. V lost 11 bases and J 6 bases, leaving 17 bases between the germline ends. The sample comprised naive CD4+ T cells from blood. V is TRBV2 and J is TRBJ1-5; TRBD1 might be the D (6 bases). The sequence derives from a woman aged 18-30 years with type 1 diabetes. This CDR3 is CASNRDRGQPQHF. In nucleotides, the CDR3 is TGTGCCTCAAACAGGGACCGGGGTCAGCCCCAGCATTTT.